The clone carrying this T cell receptor (beta chain) was seen only a few times. Its antigen is not known. This sample is part of a study of cytomegalovirus exposure and HLA in healthy donors. Study-wide points: TCR beta chains numbering roughly 150 were designated cytomegalovirus-associated. TCR beta V- and J-gene trimming was later associated with a missense DCLRE1C variant. A few of the chains that were CMV-associated were confirmed in vitro to be specific for CMV antigens.

The CDR3 has 13 residues. The V end was cut by 5 bases, the J end by 1 base, with 7 bases between. Germline assignment: CDR1 MNHEY and CDR2 SMNVEV (reference sequence). This PCR relied on a set of 60 Vbeta primers and 13 Jbeta primers. Repertoires were generated with immunoSEQ multiplex PCR, while TCRdb's copy carries only in-frame clones and drops some. Of 150,000 to 200,000 clones in the sample, around 78% were seen once. This TCR came from a woman aged 40 to 55 in good health and CMV-seronegative. Sequenced sample: PBMCs. The chain recombines TRBV27 with TRBJ2-3; D uncertain. CDR3 nucleotide sequence: TGTGCCAGCAGTCCTCCCGGCACAGATACGCAGTATTTT. Its translation is CASSPPGTDTQYF.